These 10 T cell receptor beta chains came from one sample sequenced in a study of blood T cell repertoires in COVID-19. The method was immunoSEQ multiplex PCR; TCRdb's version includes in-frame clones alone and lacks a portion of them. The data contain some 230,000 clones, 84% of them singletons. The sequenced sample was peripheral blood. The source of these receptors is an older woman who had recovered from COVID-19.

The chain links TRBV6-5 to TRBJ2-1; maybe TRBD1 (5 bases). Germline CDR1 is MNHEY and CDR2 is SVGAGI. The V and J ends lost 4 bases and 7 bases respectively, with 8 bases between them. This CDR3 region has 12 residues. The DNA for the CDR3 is TGTGCCAGCAGTTCGGCAGGGAATGAGCAGTTCTTC. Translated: CASSSAGNEQFF.

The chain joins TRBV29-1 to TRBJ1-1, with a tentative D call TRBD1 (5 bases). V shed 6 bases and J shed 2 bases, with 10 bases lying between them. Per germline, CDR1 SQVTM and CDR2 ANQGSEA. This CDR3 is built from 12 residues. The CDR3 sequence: CSVVTVNTEAFF. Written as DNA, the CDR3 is TGCAGCGTCGTGACAGTTAACACTGAAGCTTTCTTT.

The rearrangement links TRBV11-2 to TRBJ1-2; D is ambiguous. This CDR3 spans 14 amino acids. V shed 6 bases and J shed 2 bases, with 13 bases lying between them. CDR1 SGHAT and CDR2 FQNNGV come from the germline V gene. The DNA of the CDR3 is TGTGCCAGCAGACAAAGCCCAGGCAACTATGGCTACACCTTC. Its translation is CASRQSPGNYGYTF. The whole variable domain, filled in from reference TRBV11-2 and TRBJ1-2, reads EAGVAQSPRYKIIEKRQSVAFWCNPISGHATLYWYQQILGQGPKLLIQFQNNGVVDDSQLPKDRFSAERLKGVDSTLKIQPAKLEDSAVYLCASRQSPGNYGYTFGSGTRLTVV.

The CDR3 DNA reads as TGTGCCAGCAGCCAAGTGGAGACTTACTCCTACAATGAGCAGTTCTTC. Encoded protein: CASSQVETYSYNEQFF. V usage is TRBV3-1 (or the pseudogene TRBV3-2) and J usage is TRBJ2-1; D uncertain. Germline assignment: CDR1 LGHDT and CDR2 YNNKEL (reference sequence). V was cut by 1 base and J by 0 bases, with 10 bases left in between. The CDR3 sequence is 16 residues long.

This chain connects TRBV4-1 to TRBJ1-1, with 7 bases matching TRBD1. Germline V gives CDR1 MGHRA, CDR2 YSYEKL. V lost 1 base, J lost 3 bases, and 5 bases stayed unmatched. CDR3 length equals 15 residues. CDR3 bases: TGCGCCAGCAGCCAAGGCGACAGGGCGGACACTGAAGCTTTCTTT. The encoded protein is CASSQGDRADTEAFF.

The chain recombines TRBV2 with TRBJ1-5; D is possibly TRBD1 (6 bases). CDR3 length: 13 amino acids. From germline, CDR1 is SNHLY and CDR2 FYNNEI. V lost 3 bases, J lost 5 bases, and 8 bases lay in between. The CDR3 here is CASSDYRDQPQHF. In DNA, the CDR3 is TGTGCCAGCAGTGACTACAGGGATCAGCCCCAGCATTTT.

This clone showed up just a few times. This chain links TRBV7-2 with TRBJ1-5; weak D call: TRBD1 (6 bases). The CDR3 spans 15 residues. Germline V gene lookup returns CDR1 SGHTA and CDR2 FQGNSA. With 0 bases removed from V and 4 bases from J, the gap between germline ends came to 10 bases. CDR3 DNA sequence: TGTGCCAGCAGCTTAGCTAGGGGGAGAAATCAGCCCCAGCATTTT. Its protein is CASSLARGRNQPQHF.

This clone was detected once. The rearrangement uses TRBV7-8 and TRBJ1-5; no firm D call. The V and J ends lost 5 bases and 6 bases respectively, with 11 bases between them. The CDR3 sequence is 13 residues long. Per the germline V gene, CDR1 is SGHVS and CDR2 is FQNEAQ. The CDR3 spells CASSQDFVQPQHF. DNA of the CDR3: TGTGCCAGCAGCCAAGACTTTGTTCAGCCCCAGCATTTT.

CDR3 loop: CATSRGGASGANVLTF. Written as DNA, the CDR3 is TGTGCCACCAGCAGAGGCGGAGCCTCTGGGGCCAACGTCCTGACTTTC. This chain uses TRBV15 with TRBJ2-6; D gene ambiguous. Germline values: CDR1 LNHNV, CDR2 YYDKDF (reference sequence). V lost 1 base and J 0 bases, leaving 7 bases between the germline ends. The CDR3 has 16 residues.

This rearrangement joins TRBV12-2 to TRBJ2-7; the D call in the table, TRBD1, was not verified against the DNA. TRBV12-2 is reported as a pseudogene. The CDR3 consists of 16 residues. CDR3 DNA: TGTGCAAGTCGCCCATTAGTCGGGACAGGCTGTTACGAGCAGTACTTC. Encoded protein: CASRPLVGTGCYEQYF.